The clone carrying this T cell receptor beta chain was seen just once. These data are taken from a study of OX40 agonist ivuxolimab in advanced cancers. The CDR3 runs to 17 residues. CDR1 and CDR2 (germline): SGHNT, YYREEE (reference sequence). Trimming pared 4 bases from V and 5 bases from J, leaving 23 bases between. Using immunoSEQ multiplex PCR, the repertoire was profiled, and TCRdb retains in-frame clones only, with some absent. The sample holds about 73,000 clones; around 90% are singletons and the top ten take about 0.51%. J is TRBJ2-3 and V is TRBV5-4; D may be TRBD2 (5 bases). Sequencing used CD4+ or CD8+ T cells sorted from blood, obtained in a trial of the OX40 agonist ivuxolimab. This receptor was obtained from an adult with an advanced solid tumor such as melanoma, head and neck, liver or kidney cancer. CDR3 nucleotides: TGTGCCAGCAGCCCCCCGGGGATAGCGCGATCCGGAGATACGCAGTATTTT. It yields the protein CASSPPGIARSGDTQYF.